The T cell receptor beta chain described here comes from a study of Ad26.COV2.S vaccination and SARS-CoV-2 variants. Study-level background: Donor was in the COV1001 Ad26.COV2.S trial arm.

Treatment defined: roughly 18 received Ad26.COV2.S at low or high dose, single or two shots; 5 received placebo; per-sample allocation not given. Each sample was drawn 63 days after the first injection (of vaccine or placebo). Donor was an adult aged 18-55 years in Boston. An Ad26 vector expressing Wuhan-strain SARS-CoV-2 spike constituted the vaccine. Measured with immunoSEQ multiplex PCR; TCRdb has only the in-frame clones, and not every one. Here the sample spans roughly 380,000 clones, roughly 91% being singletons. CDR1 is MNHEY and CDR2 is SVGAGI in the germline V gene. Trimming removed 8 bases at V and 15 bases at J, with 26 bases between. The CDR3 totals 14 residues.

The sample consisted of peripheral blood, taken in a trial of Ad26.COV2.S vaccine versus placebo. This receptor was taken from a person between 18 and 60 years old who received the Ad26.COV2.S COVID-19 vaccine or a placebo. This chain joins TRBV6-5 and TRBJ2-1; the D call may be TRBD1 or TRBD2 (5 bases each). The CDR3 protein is CASQVERAPSGPFF. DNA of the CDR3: TGTGCCAGCCAGGTTGAACGGGCCCCCTCGGGGCCGTTCTTC.